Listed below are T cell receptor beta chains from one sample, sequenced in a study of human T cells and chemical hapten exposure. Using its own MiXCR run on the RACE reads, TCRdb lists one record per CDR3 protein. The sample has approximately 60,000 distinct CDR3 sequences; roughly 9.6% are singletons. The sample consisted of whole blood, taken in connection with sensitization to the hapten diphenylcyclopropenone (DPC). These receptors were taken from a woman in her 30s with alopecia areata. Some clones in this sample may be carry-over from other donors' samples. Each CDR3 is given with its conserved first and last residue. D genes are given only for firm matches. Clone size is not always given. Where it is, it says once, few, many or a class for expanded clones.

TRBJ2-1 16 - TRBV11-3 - TGTGCCAGCTGCGGTGAGGCGGGCACCACCTACAATGAGCAGTTCTTC CASCGEAGTTYNEQFF
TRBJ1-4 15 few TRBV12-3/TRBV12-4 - TGTGCCAGCAGTTTAGGTACACAGGGCGGCGAAAAACTGTTTTTT CASSLGTQGGEKLFF
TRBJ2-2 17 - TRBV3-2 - TGTGCCAGCAGCTACCCACCTCTGACAGGGGGGACCGGGGAGCTGTTTTTT CASSYPPLTGGTGELFF
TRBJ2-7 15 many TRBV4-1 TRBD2 TGCGCCAGCAGCCAAGGACTAGCGGTATCCTACGAGCAGTACTTC CASSQGLAVSYEQYF
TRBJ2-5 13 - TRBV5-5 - TGTGCCAGCAGCCCGAGGGGGGAAGAGACCCAGTACTTC CASSPRGEETQYF
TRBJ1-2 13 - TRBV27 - TGTGCCAGCAGTTTATGGGACAACTATGGCTACACCTTC CASSLWDNYGYTF
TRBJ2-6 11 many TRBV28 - TGTGCCAGCCGGGGGGCCAACGTCCTGACTTTC CASRGANVLTF
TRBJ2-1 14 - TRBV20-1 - TGCAGTGTGAAAGGGGATCGGTCCTACAATGAGCAGTTCTTC CSVKGDRSYNEQFF
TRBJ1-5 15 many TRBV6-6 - TGTGCCAGCAGTTACTTGGACAGTCAAGCGGAGCCCCAGCATTTT CASSYLDSQAEPQHF
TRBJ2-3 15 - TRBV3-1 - TGTGCCAGCAGCCTCCCCGGGTACGGCACAGATACGCAGTATTTT CASSLPGYGTDTQYF